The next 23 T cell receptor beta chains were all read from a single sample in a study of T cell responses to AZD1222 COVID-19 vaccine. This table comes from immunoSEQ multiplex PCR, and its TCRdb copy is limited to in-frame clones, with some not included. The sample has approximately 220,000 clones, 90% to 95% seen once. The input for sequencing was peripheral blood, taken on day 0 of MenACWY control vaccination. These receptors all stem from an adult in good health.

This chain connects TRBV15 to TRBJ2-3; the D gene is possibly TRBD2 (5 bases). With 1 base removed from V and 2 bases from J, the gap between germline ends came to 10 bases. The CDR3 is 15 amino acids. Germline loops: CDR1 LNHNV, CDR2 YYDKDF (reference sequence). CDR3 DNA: TGTGCCACCAGCAGAGCTTTAGCGTACACAGATACGCAGTATTTT. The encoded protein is CATSRALAYTDTQYF. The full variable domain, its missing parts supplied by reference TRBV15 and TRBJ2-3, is DAMVIQNPRYQVTQFGKPVTLSCSQTLNHNVMYWYQQKSSQAPKLLFHYYDKDFNNEADTPDNFQSRRPNTSFCFLDIRSPGLGDTAMYLCATSRALAYTDTQYFGPGTRLTVL.

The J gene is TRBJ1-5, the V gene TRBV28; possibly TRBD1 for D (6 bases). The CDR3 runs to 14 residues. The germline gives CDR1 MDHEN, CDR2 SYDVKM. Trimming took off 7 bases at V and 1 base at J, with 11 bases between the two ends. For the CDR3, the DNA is TGTGCCAGCAACCGGGGGGGCAGCAATCAGCCCCAGCATTTT. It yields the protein CASNRGGSNQPQHF.

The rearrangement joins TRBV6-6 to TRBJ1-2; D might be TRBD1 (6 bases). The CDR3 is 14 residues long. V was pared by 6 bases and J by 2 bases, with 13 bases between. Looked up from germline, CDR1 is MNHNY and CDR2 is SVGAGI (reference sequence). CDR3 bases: TGTGCCAGCAGCCAGGAAGGGGGGAACTATGGCTACACCTTC. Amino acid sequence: CASSQEGGNYGYTF.

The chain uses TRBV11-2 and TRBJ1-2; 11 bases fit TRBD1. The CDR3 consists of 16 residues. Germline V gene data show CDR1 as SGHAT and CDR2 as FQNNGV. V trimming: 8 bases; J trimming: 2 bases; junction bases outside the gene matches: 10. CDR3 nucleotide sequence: TGTGCCAGCCGTCCCGGGACAGGGGGACCAAACTATGGCTACACCTTC. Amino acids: CASRPGTGGPNYGYTF.

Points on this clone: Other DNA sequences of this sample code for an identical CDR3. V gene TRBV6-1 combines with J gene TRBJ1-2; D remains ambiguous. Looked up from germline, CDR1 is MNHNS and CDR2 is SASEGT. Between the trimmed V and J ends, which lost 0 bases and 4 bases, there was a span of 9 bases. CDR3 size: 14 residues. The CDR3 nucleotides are TGTGCCAGCAGTGAAGCGCCTGGGCCCTATGGCTACACCTTC. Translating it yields CASSEAPGPYGYTF.

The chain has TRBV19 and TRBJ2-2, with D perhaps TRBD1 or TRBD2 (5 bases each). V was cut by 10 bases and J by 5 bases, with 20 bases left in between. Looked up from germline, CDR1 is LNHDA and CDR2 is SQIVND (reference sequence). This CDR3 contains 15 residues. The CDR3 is CATCRQPSGTGELFF. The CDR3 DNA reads TGTGCCACTTGCCGACAGCCCTCGGGGACCGGGGAGCTGTTTTTT.

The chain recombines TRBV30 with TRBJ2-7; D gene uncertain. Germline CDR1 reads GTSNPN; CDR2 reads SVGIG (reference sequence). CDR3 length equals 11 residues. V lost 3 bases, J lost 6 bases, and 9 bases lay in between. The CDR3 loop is CAWSTAREQYF. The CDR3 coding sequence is TGTGCCTGGAGCACCGCTCGCGAGCAGTACTTC.

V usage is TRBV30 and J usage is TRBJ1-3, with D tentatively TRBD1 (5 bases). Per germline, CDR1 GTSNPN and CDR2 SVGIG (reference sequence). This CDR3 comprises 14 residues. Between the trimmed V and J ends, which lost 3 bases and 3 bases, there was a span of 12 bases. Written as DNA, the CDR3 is TGTGCCTGGAGGTACGGGACTCTTGGAAACACCATATATTTT. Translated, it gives CAWRYGTLGNTIYF. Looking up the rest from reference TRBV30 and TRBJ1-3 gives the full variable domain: SQTIHQWPATLVQPVGSPLSLECTVEGTSNPNLYWYRQAAGRGLQLLFYSVGIGQISSEVPQNLSASRPQDRQFILSSKKLLLSDSGFYLCAWRYGTLGNTIYFGEGSWLTVV.

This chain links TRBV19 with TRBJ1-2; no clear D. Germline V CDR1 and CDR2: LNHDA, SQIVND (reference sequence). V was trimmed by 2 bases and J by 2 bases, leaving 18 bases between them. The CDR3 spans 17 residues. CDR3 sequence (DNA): TGTGCCAGTAGTATACTACGGCCCGCCCCACTAAACTATGGCTACACCTTC. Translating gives CASSILRPAPLNYGYTF.

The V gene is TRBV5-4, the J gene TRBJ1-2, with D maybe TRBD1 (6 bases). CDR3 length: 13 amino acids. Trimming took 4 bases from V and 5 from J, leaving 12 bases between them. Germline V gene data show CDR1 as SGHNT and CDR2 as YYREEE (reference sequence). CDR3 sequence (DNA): TGTGCCAGCAGCGAGGGGGGAAAGTATGGCTACACCTTC. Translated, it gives CASSEGGKYGYTF.

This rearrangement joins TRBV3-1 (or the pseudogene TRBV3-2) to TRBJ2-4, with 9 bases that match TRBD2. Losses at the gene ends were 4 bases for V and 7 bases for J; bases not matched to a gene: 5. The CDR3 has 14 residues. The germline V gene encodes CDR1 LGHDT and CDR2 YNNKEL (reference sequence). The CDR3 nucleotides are TGTGCCAGCAGCCCGGGGACTAGCCAGAACATTCAGTACTTC. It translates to CASSPGTSQNIQYF.

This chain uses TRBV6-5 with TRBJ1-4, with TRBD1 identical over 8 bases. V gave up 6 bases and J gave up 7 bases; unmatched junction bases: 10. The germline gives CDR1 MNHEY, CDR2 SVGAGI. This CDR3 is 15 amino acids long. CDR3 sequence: CASRTGGTGGEKLFF. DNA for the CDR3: TGTGCCAGCAGAACCGGTGGGACAGGCGGTGAAAAACTGTTTTTT.

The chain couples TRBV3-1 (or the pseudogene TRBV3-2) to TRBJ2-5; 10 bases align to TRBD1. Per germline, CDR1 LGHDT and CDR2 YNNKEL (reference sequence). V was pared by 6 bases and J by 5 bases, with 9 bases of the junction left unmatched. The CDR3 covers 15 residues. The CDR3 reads CASRPGQGRRETQYF. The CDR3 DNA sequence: TGTGCCAGCAGGCCGGGACAGGGGAGGAGGGAGACCCAGTACTTC.

CDR3 DNA sequence: TGTGCCAGCAGCTTCCGGGACACCTCCGGGACGCAGTATTTT. It yields the protein CASSFRDTSGTQYF. The V gene is TRBV11-2, the J gene TRBJ2-3, with D perhaps TRBD1 (6 bases). With 3 bases removed from V and 9 bases from J, the gap between germline ends came to 16 bases. This CDR3 is 14 amino acids long. In germline, CDR1 is SGHAT, CDR2 FQNNGV.

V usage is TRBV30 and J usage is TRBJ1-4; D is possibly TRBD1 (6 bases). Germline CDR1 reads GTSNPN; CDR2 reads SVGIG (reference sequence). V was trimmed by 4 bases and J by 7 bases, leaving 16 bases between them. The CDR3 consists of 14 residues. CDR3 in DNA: TGTGCCTGGACCTCGGACAGAAGCTTTGAAAAACTGTTTTTT. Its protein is CAWTSDRSFEKLFF.

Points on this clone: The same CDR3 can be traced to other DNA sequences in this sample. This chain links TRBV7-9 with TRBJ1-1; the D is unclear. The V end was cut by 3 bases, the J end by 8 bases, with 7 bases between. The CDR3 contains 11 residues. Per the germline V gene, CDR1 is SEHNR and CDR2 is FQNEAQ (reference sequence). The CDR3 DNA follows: TGTGCCAGCAGCTTCGGTGGGGAAGCTTTCTTT. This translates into CASSFGGEAFF.

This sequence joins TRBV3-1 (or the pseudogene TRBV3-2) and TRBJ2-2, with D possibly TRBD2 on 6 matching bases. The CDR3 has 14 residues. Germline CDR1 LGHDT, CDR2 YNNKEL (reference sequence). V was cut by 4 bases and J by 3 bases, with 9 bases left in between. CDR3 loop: CASSLSGDTGELFF. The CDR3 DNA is TGTGCCAGCAGCCTATCGGGAGACACCGGGGAGCTGTTTTTT.

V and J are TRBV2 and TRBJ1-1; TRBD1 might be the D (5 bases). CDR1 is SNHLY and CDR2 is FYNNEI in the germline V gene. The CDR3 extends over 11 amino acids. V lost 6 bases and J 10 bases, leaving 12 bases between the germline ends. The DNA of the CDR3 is TGTGCCAGCAGGGCTAGTGGGGGAGCTTTCTTT. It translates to CASRASGGAFF.

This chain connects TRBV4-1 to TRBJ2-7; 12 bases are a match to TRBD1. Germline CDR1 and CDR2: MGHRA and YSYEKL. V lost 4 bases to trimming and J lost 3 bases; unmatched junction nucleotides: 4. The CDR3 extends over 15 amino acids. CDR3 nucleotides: TGCGCCAGCAGCCCGGGACAGGGGGCCAACTACGAGCAGTACTTC. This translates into CASSPGQGANYEQYF.

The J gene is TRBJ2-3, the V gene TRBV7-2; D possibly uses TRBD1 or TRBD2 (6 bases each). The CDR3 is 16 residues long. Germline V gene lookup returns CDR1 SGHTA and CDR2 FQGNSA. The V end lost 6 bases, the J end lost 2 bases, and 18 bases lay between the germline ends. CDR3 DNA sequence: TGTGCCAGCAGTTCCTTGACGGGGGCCCCCACAGATACGCAGTATTTT. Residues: CASSSLTGAPTDTQYF.

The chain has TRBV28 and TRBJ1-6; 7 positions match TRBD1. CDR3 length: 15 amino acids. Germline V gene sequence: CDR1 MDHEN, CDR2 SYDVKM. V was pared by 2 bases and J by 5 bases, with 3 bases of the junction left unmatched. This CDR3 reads CASSLGDRNNSPLHF. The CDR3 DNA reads TGTGCCAGCAGTTTAGGGGACAGAAATAATTCACCCCTCCACTTT.

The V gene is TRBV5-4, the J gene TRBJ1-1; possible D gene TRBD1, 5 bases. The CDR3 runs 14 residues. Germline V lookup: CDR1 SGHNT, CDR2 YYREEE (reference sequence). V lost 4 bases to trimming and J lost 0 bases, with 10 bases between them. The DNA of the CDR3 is TGTGCCAGCAGCCCGGGACGGATGAACACTGAAGCTTTCTTT. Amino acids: CASSPGRMNTEAFF.

CDR3 loop: CASSPRALRTSGGYTF. CDR3 DNA sequence: TGTGCCAGCAGCCCCCGGGCCCTCCGTACATCGGGGGGCTACACCTTC. The genes are TRBV3-1 (or the pseudogene TRBV3-2) and TRBJ1-2; D ambiguous. Per the germline V gene, CDR1 is LGHDT and CDR2 is YNNKEL (reference sequence). Trimming stripped 4 bases from V and 8 bases from J, with 23 bases between. CDR3 length: 16 residues.